The 26 T cell receptor beta chains below come from one sample, sequenced in a study of T cells in localized non-small cell lung cancer. Sequenced by immunoSEQ multiplex PCR; TCRdb stores in-frame clones only, minus some. The table records tens of thousands of clones, about 87% of them present only once. The sample consisted of peripheral blood, taken before any cancer treatment. Receptor source: a man between 40 and 70 years old with stage I squamous cell lung carcinoma.

The V call is TRBV9, the J call TRBJ2-7; 7 bases match TRBD1. The V segment lost 2 bases and the J segment 2 bases; nucleotides outside the gene matches: 19. The CDR3 totals 19 residues. CDR1 and CDR2 (germline): SGDLS, YYNGEE. The CDR3 region is CASSVGLSTGPTIPYEQYF. CDR3 in DNA: TGTGCCAGCAGCGTCGGGCTATCGACAGGGCCGACTATTCCCTACGAGCAGTACTTC.

The chain carries TRBV5-6 and TRBJ1-2; TRBD1 agrees at 10 bases. The CDR3 is 12 residues long. Germline trimming cut 5 bases from V and 7 bases from J; bases unmatched to any gene: 2. Germline V lookup: CDR1 SGHDT, CDR2 YYEEEE. CDR3 in DNA: TGTGCCAGCAGGACAGGGGGCACTGGCTACACCTTC. Translating gives CASRTGGTGYTF. The variable domain in full, with the rest retrieved from reference TRBV5-6 and TRBJ1-2, is DAGVTQSPTHLIKTRGQQVTLRCSPKSGHDTVSWYQQALGQGPQFIFQYYEEEERQRGNFPDRFSGHQFPNYSSELNVNALLLGDSALYLCASRTGGTGYTFGSGTRLTVV.

This clone appeared once. The rearrangement uses TRBV7-2 and TRBJ2-1; D might be TRBD2 (6 bases). V lost 5 bases and J 4 bases, leaving 15 bases between the germline ends. CDR3 length: 15 amino acids. Germline V gene data show CDR1 as SGHTA and CDR2 as FQGNSA. This CDR3 reads CASSPTSPRYNEQFF. The CDR3 nucleotides are TGTGCCAGCAGCCCAACTAGCCCTCGGTACAATGAGCAGTTCTTC.

V is TRBV7-2 and J is TRBJ1-5; the D is unclear. This CDR3 is built from 13 residues. Germline lookup yields CDR1 SGHTA and CDR2 FQGNSA. With 5 bases removed from V and 5 bases from J, the gap between germline ends came to 10 bases. CDR3 sequence (DNA): TGTGCCAGCAGCCCTTATGAGGATCAGCCCCAGCATTTT. Translating gives CASSPYEDQPQHF.

This clone was seen only once. This chain uses TRBV6-1 with TRBJ1-5, with TRBD1 as a possible D gene (6 bases). This CDR3 has 14 amino acids. Per germline, CDR1 MNHNS and CDR2 SASEGT. The V end lost 6 bases, the J end lost 2 bases, and 11 bases lay between the germline ends. The CDR3, as DNA: TGTGCCAGCAGCCTTCCAGGGGGCAATCAGCCCCAGCATTTT. Translating gives CASSLPGGNQPQHF.

J is TRBJ2-3 and V is TRBV27; D may be TRBD1 (6 bases). Germline V gives CDR1 MNHEY, CDR2 SMNVEV (reference sequence). The CDR3 consists of 12 residues. The CDR3 region is CAIQGTTDTQYF. CDR3 in DNA: TGTGCTATCCAGGGGACCACAGATACGCAGTATTTT.

J is TRBJ1-4 and V is TRBV6-6; perhaps TRBD1 as D (6 bases). Germline-derived CDR1 and CDR2 are MNHNY and SVGAGI (reference sequence). The CDR3 is 13 residues long. Trimming removed 2 bases from V and 14 bases from J, with 15 bases in between. CDR3 bases: TGTGCCAGCAGTTACGGTCCGACGGGGGCGCTGTTTTTT. Encoded protein: CASSYGPTGALFF.

The chain couples TRBV29-1 to TRBJ2-1; tentatively, D is TRBD2 (5 bases). V was trimmed by 5 bases and J by 0 bases, leaving 14 bases between them. Germline CDR1 and CDR2: SQVTM and ANQGSEA. This CDR3 is built from 15 residues. In DNA form, the CDR3 reads TGCAGCGTTACACGTAGCGCGAGCTCCTACAATGAGCAGTTCTTC. Protein: CSVTRSASSYNEQFF.

This clone was counted between two and nine times. The chain employs TRBV29-1 and TRBJ1-1; D is undetermined. Looked up from germline, CDR1 is SQVTM and CDR2 is ANQGSEA. Trimming took 7 bases from V and 0 from J, leaving 12 bases between them. The CDR3 sequence is 13 residues long. The CDR3 sequence is CSATRELNTEAFF. CDR3 in DNA: TGCAGCGCAACACGGGAACTGAACACTGAAGCTTTCTTT.

The genes are TRBV5-1 and TRBJ1-2; tentatively, D is TRBD1 (5 bases). This CDR3 comprises 17 residues. V was cut by 0 bases and J by 6 bases, with 21 bases left in between. The germline CDR1 and CDR2 sequences are SGHRS and YFSETQ. The CDR3 region has the DNA TGCGCCAGCAGCTTGGAAGGGTCCCCAGGGTTGGGTCATGGCTACACCTTC. Its protein product is CASSLEGSPGLGHGYTF.

This chain uses TRBV2 with TRBJ2-1; the D gene is possibly TRBD1 (6 bases). The germline V gene encodes CDR1 SNHLY and CDR2 FYNNEI. The CDR3 runs 19 residues. Trimming removed 10 bases from V and 5 bases from J, with 33 bases in between. This CDR3 is CATIPPQGRVQSTDNEQFF. CDR3 coding DNA: TGTGCCACCATCCCACCCCAGGGGAGAGTACAATCTACTGACAATGAGCAGTTCTTC.

The chain couples TRBV9 to TRBJ2-1, with 12 bases fitting TRBD2. The J segment lost 1 base and the V segment lost 0 bases, leaving 8 bases of the junction unmatched. The germline V gene encodes CDR1 SGDLS and CDR2 YYNGEE. The CDR3 runs to 19 residues. For the CDR3, the DNA is TGTGCCAGCAGCGTAGTACTAGCGGGAGGCCCCGGGTCCTACAATGAGCAGTTCTTC. Translating gives CASSVVLAGGPGSYNEQFF.

V usage is TRBV10-3 and J usage is TRBJ2-2, with 10 positions matching TRBD2. Germline lookup yields CDR1 ENHRY and CDR2 SYGVKD. The V gene end was trimmed by 11 bases and the J gene end by 5 bases; junction bases not matched to a gene: 14. This CDR3 spans 16 amino acids. CDR3 region: CASQPLAGVGTGELFF. DNA of the CDR3: TGTGCCTCTCAGCCTCTAGCGGGAGTCGGGACCGGGGAGCTGTTTTTT.

The chain joins TRBV7-3 to TRBJ2-1; D is uncertain. The CDR3 runs 17 residues. V gave up 5 bases and J gave up 6 bases, with 23 bases separating them. CDR1 and CDR2 from the germline V gene are SGHTA and FQGTGA. The CDR3 DNA sequence: TGTGCCAGCAGCCCCCACAGAAGTCCCTCGACGGGCAATGAGCAGTTCTTC. Protein sequence: CASSPHRSPSTGNEQFF.

The count of this clone is one. The chain uses TRBV7-3 and TRBJ2-7, with D perhaps TRBD2 (5 bases). The CDR3 runs to 15 residues. Germline lookup yields CDR1 SGHTA and CDR2 FQGTGA. V was cut by 2 bases and J by 2 bases, with 13 bases left in between. The chain's CDR3 is CASSLVPAEAYEQYF. The CDR3 region has the DNA TGTGCCAGCAGCTTAGTCCCGGCGGAGGCCTACGAGCAGTACTTC.

This clone appeared a few times. The chain joins TRBV19 to TRBJ2-4, with D unresolved. Germline loops: CDR1 LNHDA, CDR2 SQIVND (reference sequence). This CDR3 has 16 residues. Trimming took 5 bases from V and 0 from J, leaving 14 bases between them. This CDR3 is CASSPRHRLAKNIQYF. The CDR3 nucleotides read TGTGCCAGTAGTCCCCGACACAGACTAGCCAAAAACATTCAGTACTTC.

The V gene is TRBV6-5, the J gene TRBJ2-7; perhaps TRBD1 as D (6 bases). The V gene lost 4 bases and the J gene lost 3 bases, with 19 bases spanning the gap. There are 16 residues in the CDR3. Germline CDR1 and CDR2: MNHEY and SVGAGI. The CDR3 region has the DNA TGTGCCAGCAGTTCACCTCGTACAGGGACAATCTACGAGCAGTACTTC. Residues: CASSSPRTGTIYEQYF.

This clone was seen only once. V gene TRBV6-1 combines with J gene TRBJ2-7; a weak D match, TRBD1 (5 bases). The CDR3 is made up of 15 amino acids. Germline loops: CDR1 MNHNS, CDR2 SASEGT. V lost 0 bases and J lost 3, with 12 bases in between. CDR3 in DNA: TGTGCCAGCAGTGAAGCGACAGTAATCGGCTACGAGCAGTACTTC. It translates to CASSEATVIGYEQYF.

The chain is built from TRBV5-4 and TRBJ2-2, with TRBD2 as a possible D gene (8 bases). V lost 1 base to trimming and J lost 1 base, with 14 bases between them. CDR3 length equals 17 residues. Germline V lookup: CDR1 SGHNT, CDR2 YYREEE (reference sequence). The CDR3 reads CASSLKGAGGNTGELFF. Written as DNA, the CDR3 is TGTGCCAGCAGCTTGAAGGGGGCGGGAGGGAACACCGGGGAGCTGTTTTTT.

J is TRBJ2-7 and V is TRBV19; tentatively, D is TRBD1 (6 bases). The CDR3 spans 12 residues. Germline V CDR1 and CDR2: LNHDA, SQIVND (reference sequence). The V end lost 0 bases, the J end lost 8 bases, and 8 bases lay between the germline ends. Written as DNA, the CDR3 is TGTGCCAGTAGTATAGATACAGGGAAGCAGTACTTC. It translates to CASSIDTGKQYF.

This clone appeared a few times. The J gene is TRBJ2-1, the V gene TRBV4-2; the D is unclear. Trimming left V 5 bases short and J 0 bases short, with 11 bases between. Germline V gives CDR1 LGHNA, CDR2 YNFKEQ. The CDR3 consists of 15 residues. The CDR3, as DNA: TGTGCCAGCAGCTGGGGTTACGGCTCCTACAATGAGCAGTTCTTC. Protein sequence: CASSWGYGSYNEQFF.

The gene calls are TRBV11-3 and TRBJ2-1; D possibly corresponds to TRBD1 (5 bases). Trimming took off 1 base at V and 7 bases at J, with 14 bases between the two ends. The CDR3 is 15 residues long. CDR1 is SGHNT and CDR2 is YENEEA in the germline V gene. The CDR3 nucleotides read TGTGCCAGCAGCTTAGCAGGGCAGGGCCAGAATGAGCAGTTCTTC. Its protein is CASSLAGQGQNEQFF. Based on the CDR3 plus reference TRBV11-3 and TRBJ2-1, the full variable domain is EAGVVQSPRYKIIEKKQPVAFWCNPISGHNTLYWYLQNLGQGPELLIRYENEEAVDDSQLPKDRFSAERLKGVDSTLKIQPAELGDSAVYLCASSLAGQGQNEQFFGPGTRLTVL.

The chain has TRBV7-9 and TRBJ2-4; D gene unclear. The CDR3 is 14 residues long. Trimming cost V 1 base and J 7 bases, with 11 bases left between them. Germline V lookup: CDR1 SEHNR, CDR2 FQNEAQ (reference sequence). For the CDR3, the DNA is TGTGCCAGCAGCTTAGACCGGAGCAACAACATTCAGTACTTC. This gives the protein CASSLDRSNNIQYF.

The rearrangement links TRBV4-1 to TRBJ2-1; 12 nucleotides match TRBD2. There are 18 residues in the CDR3. Germline V lookup: CDR1 MGHRA, CDR2 YSYEKL. Losses at the gene ends were 0 bases for V and 7 bases for J; bases not matched to a gene: 10. Here the CDR3 DNA reads TGCGCCAGCAGCCAAGATCCCTCCACTAGCGGGAGGAGAAATGAGCAGTTCTTC. It codes for CASSQDPSTSGRRNEQFF.

The gene calls are TRBV14 and TRBJ2-1, with 14 nucleotides matching TRBD2. The CDR3 is 16 residues long. Germline-derived CDR1 and CDR2 are SGHDN and FVKESK. The V segment lost 3 bases and the J segment 8 bases; nucleotides outside the gene matches: 6. The CDR3 reads CASSHGTSGSQDEQFF. The CDR3 DNA reads as TGTGCCAGCAGCCATGGGACTAGCGGGAGTCAGGATGAGCAGTTCTTC.

The gene calls are TRBV13 and TRBJ2-7; D gene uncertain. The germline V and J ends were trimmed by 0 bases and 1 base, with 4 bases remaining between them. The length of the CDR3 is 13 residues. Germline loops: CDR1 PRHDT, CDR2 FYEKMQ (reference sequence). In nucleotides, the CDR3 is TGTGCCAGCAGCTTAGGACTTTCCTACGAGCAGTACTTC. This gives the protein CASSLGLSYEQYF.